This TCR beta chain comes out of a study of OX40 agonist ivuxolimab in advanced cancers. This table comes from immunoSEQ multiplex PCR, and its TCRdb copy is limited to in-frame clones, with some not included. The sample has approximately 80,000 clones, about 85% seen once. Germline V gene lookup returns CDR1 SGDLS and CDR2 YYNGEE. The CDR3 sequence is 15 residues long. Unmatched junction bases numbered 7, after V lost 3 bases and J lost 3 bases. The sample here was CD4+ or CD8+ T cells sorted from blood, taken in a trial of the OX40 agonist ivuxolimab. V usage is TRBV9 and J usage is TRBJ2-5; 8 nucleotides line up with TRBD2. This receptor was identified in an adult with an advanced solid tumor such as melanoma, head and neck, liver or kidney cancer. For the CDR3, the DNA is TGTGCCAGCAGCGAGGAGAGCGGGGGCAAAGAGACCCAGTACTTC. Encoded protein: CASSEESGGKETQYF.